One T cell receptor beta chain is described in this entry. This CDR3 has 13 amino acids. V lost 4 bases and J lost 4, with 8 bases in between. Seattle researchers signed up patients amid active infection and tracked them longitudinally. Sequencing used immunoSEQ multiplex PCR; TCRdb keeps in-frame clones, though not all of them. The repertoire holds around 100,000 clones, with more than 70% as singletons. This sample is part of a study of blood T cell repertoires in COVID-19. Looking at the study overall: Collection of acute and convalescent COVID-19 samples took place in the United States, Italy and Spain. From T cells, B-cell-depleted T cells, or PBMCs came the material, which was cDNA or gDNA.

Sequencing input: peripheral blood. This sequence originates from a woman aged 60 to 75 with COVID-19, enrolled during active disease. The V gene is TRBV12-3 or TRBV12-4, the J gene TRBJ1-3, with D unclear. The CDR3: CASSSIRGNTIYF. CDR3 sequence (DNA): TGTGCCAGCAGTTCGATCAGGGGAAACACCATATATTTT.